This T cell receptor beta chain was identified during a study of blood T cell repertoires in COVID-19. Study background: There were acute and convalescent COVID-19 samples, and they came from the United States, Italy and Spain. In each case, the material was cDNA or gDNA derived from T cells, B-cell-depleted T cells, or PBMCs.

Here immunoSEQ multiplex PCR was the method, and the copy in TCRdb shows in-frame clones only, minus some. In the table there are more than 120,000 clones, about 83% of which are singletons. This clonotype originated in a woman in her forties or fifties with active or convalescent COVID-19. Sequenced input: peripheral blood.

This CDR3 reads CAISVGQGVDQPQHF. The DNA for the CDR3 is TGTGCCATCAGTGTAGGGCAGGGGGTAGATCAGCCCCAGCATTTT. V usage is TRBV10-3 and J usage is TRBJ1-5; 7 bases line up with TRBD1. Looked up from germline, CDR1 is ENHRY and CDR2 is SYGVKD. This CDR3 is built from 15 residues. V gave up 4 bases and J gave up 5 bases; unmatched junction bases: 8.